This T cell receptor (beta chain) was found in a study of T cells in Graves' hyperthyroidism and ophthalmopathy. As for the study in general: Before any treatment, at initial diagnosis, peripheral blood was collected. Study results and limitations: Blood also showed most of the thyroid clonotypes that were expanded above 0.001. It was a median around 6 months before onset that the model predicted ophthalmopathy. Using 13 V-J features, a model discriminated ophthalmopathy from stable hyperthyroidism.

The junction had 17 bases not matched to a gene; V was cut back by 5 bases and J by 2 bases. The CDR3 has 19 residues. CDR1 SGHTA and CDR2 FQGNSA come from the germline V gene. Amplified regions were TCR beta CDR3 sequences from RNA transcripts. HTBI primers were the set used in a first-round RT-PCR of the TCR CDR3. One entry per CDR3 protein results from TCRdb running MiXCR on the multiplex PCR reads. The table lists a few hundred thousand distinct CDR3 sequences, 15% to 20% of them singletons. This clonotype showed up many times. The antigen remains undetermined. The chain joins TRBV7-2 to TRBJ2-7; 11 bases match TRBD2. The source material was blood. The receptor's source is a woman in her fifties or sixties with Graves' hyperthyroidism. The CDR3 is CASSLLPGLAGGSTYEQYF. CDR3 nucleotides: TGTGCCAGCAGCCTTCTACCTGGGCTAGCGGGAGGATCCACCTACGAGCAGTACTTC.